Sequencing of this T cell receptor (beta chain) was carried out in a study of blood T cell repertoires in COVID-19. Overall study: Spain, Italy and the United States supplied samples that represented acute and convalescent COVID-19.

As handled by the study authors: Reference gene primers were amplified, and this amplification served to estimate nucleated cell counts. Here immunoSEQ multiplex PCR was the method, and the copy in TCRdb shows in-frame clones only, minus some. The V and J calls and clone size are taken from that table; D and trimming were inferred from the DNA. The table records some 150,000 clones, 75% to 85% of them present only once. Per germline, CDR1 LGHDT and CDR2 YNNKEL (reference sequence). The CDR3 contains 14 residues. The V end lost 0 bases, the J end lost 2 bases, and 6 bases lay between the germline ends.

This chain joins TRBV3-1 (or the pseudogene TRBV3-2) and TRBJ2-3, with no clear D. Sample: peripheral blood. The receptor comes from a woman aged 45 to 65 with acute or convalescent COVID-19. CDR3 DNA sequence: TGTGCCAGCAGCCAAGATGCGGTCACAGATACGCAGTATTTT. It encodes CASSQDAVTDTQYF.